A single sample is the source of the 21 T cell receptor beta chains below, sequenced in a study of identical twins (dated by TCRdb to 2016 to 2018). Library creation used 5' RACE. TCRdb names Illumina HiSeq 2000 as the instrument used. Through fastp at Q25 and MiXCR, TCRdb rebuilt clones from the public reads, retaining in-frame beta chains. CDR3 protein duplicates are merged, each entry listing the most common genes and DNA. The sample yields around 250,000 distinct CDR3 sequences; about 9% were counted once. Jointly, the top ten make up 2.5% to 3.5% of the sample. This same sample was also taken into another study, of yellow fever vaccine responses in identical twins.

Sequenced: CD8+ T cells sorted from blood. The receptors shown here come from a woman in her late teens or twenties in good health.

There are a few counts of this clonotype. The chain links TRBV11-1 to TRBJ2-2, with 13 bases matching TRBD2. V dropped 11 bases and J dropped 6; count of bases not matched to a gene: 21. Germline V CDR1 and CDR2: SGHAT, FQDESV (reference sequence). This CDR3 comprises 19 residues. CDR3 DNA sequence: TGTGCCGCTGAGGGGATGGTGACTAGCGGGAGGACGCCCGCCGGGGAGCTGTTTTTT. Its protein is CAAEGMVTSGRTPAGELFF.

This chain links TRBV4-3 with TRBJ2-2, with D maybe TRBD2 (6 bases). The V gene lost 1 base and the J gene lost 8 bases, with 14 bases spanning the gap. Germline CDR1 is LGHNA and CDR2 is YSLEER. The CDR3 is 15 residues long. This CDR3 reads CASSQGTTLGGELFF. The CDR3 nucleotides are TGCGCCAGCAGCCAAGGGACTACCCTAGGGGGGGAGCTGTTTTTT.

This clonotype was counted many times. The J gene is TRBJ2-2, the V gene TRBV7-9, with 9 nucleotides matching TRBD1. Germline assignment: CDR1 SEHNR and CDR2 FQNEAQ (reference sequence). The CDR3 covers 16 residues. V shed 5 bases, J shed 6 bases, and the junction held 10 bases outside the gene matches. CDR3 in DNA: TGTGCCAGCAGCGATCTCCGGGACAGGGCAGCCGGGGAGCTGTTTTTT. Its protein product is CASSDLRDRAAGELFF.

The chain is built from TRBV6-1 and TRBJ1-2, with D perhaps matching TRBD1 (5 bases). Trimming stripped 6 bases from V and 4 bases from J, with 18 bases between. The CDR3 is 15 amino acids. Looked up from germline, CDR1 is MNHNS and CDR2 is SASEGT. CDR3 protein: CASSPFEGYVYGYTF. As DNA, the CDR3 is TGTGCCAGCAGCCCCTTTGAGGGGTATGTCTATGGCTACACCTTC.

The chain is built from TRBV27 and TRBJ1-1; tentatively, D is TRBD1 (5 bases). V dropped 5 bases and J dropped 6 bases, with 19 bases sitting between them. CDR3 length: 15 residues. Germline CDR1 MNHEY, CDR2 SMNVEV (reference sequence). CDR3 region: CASSPRGEARAEAFF. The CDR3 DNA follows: TGTGCCAGCAGTCCTAGGGGTGAGGCCCGCGCTGAAGCTTTCTTT.

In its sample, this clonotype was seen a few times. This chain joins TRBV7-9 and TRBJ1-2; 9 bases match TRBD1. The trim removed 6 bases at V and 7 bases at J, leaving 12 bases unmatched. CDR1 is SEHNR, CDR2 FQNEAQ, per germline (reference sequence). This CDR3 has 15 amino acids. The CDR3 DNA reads TGTGCCAGCAGTCTCCCCGGGACAGGGCGGTTTGGCTACACCTTC. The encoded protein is CASSLPGTGRFGYTF.

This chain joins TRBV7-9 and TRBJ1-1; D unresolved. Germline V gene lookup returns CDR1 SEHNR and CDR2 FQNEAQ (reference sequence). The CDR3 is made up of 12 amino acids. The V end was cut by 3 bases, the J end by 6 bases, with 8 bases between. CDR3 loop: CASSLGMAEAFF. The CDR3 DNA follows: TGTGCCAGCAGCTTGGGTATGGCTGAAGCTTTCTTT.

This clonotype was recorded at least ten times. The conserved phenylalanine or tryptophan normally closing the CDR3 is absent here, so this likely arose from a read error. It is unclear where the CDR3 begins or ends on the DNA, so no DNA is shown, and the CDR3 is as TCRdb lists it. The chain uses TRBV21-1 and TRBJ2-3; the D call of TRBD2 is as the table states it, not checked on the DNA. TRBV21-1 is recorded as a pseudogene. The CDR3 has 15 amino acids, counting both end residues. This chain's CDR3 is CASSPRGSGGSQGSP.

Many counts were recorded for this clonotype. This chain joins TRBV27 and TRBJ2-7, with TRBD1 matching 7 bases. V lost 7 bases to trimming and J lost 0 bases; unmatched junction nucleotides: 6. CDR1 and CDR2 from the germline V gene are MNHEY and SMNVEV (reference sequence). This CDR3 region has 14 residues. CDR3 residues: CASTKDRFSYEQYF. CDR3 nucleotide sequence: TGTGCCAGCACCAAGGACAGGTTCTCCTACGAGCAGTACTTC.

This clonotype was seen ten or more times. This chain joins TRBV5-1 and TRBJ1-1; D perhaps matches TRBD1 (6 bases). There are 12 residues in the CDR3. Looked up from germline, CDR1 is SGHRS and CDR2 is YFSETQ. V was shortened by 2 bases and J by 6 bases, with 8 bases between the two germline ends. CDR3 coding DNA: TGCGCCAGCAGCTTCACAGGGTCTGAAGCTTTCTTT. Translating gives CASSFTGSEAFF.

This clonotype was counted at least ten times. The CDR3 nucleotides read TGCAGTGCCCGTTACCTAGGCCAGCCCCAGCATTTT. Its translation: CSARYLGQPQHF. The chain has TRBV20-1 and TRBJ1-5; D gene uncertain. V lost 6 bases to trimming and J lost 7 bases, with 13 bases between them. Germline lookup yields CDR1 DFQATT and CDR2 SNEGSKA (reference sequence). This CDR3 spans 12 amino acids.

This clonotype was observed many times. CDR3 amino acids: CASRFNLAPEGMDEQYF. Here the CDR3 DNA reads TGTGCCAGCAGGTTCAACCTAGCCCCAGAGGGTATGGACGAGCAGTACTTC. The chain uses TRBV6-1 and TRBJ2-7; D might be TRBD2 (5 bases). The CDR3 extends over 17 amino acids. CDR1 and CDR2 from the germline V gene are MNHNS and SASEGT. Trimming removed 6 bases from V and 5 bases from J, with 26 bases in between.

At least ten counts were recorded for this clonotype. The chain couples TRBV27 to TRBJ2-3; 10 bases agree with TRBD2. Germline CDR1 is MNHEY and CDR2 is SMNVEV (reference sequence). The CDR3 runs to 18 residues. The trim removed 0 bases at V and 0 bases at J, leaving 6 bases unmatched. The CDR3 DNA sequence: TGTGCCAGCAGTTTATCAATTCGAGCGGGAGGGAGCACAGATACGCAGTATTTT. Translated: CASSLSIRAGGSTDTQYF.

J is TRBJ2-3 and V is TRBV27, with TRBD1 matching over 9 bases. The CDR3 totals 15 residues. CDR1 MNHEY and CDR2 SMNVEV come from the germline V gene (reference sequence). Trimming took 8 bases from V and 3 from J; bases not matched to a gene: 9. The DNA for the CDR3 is TGTGCCAGCCTCAAACGGGACAGGGAAACAGATACGCAGTATTTT. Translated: CASLKRDRETDTQYF.

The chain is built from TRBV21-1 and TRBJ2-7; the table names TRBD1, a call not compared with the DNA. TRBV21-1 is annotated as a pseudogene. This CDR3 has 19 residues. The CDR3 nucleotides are TGTGCCAGCAGCAAGGAAGGACTCCCCGGGACAGGTAAAACCTACGAGCAGTACTTC. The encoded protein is CASSKEGLPGTGKTYEQYF.

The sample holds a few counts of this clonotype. CDR3 DNA sequence: TGTGCCACCAGCTCTCAGGGCAGGAACACTGAAGCTTTCTTT. Its protein is CATSSQGRNTEAFF. This chain joins TRBV15 and TRBJ1-1; D is possibly TRBD1 (5 bases). The CDR3 is 14 residues long. With 5 bases removed from V and 1 base from J, the gap between germline ends came to 11 bases. Germline assignment: CDR1 LNHNV and CDR2 YYDKDF (reference sequence).

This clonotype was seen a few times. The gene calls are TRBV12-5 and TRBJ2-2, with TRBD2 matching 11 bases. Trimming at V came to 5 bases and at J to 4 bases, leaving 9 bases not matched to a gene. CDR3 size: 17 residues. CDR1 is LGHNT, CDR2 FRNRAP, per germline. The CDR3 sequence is CASGELAGAFSTGELFF. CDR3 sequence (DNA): TGTGCTAGTGGTGAACTAGCGGGAGCCTTTTCCACCGGGGAGCTGTTTTTT.

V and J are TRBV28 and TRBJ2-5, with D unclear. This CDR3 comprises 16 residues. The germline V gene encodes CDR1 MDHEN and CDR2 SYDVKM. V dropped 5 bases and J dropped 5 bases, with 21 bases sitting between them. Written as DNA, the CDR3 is TGTGCCAGCAGTACACCTTTCAAGGAAACGGTGGAGACCCAGTACTTC. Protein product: CASSTPFKETVETQYF.

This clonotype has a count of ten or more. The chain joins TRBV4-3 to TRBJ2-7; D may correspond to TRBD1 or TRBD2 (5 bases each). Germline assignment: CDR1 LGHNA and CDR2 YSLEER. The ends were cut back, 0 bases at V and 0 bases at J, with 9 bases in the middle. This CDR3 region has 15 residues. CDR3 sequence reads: CASSQETGPSYEQYF. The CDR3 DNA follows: TGCGCCAGCAGCCAAGAAACGGGGCCCTCCTACGAGCAGTACTTC.

The chain's CDR3 is CSAFRNTGELFF. DNA for the CDR3: TGCAGTGCCTTTAGGAACACCGGGGAGCTGTTTTTT. The V call is TRBV29-1, the J call TRBJ2-2; no reliable D call. The CDR3 has 12 residues. Germline V lookup: CDR1 SQVTM, CDR2 ANQGSEA.

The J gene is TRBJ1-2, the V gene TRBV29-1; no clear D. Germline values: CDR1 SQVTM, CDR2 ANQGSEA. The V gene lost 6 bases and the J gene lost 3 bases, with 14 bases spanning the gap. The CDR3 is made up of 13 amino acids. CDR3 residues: CSVPRTGDYGYTF. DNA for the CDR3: TGCAGCGTCCCTAGGACGGGAGACTATGGCTACACCTTC.